This is a list of T cell receptor beta chains from one sample in a study of shared clonotypes between healthy human individuals. This table comes from immunoSEQ multiplex PCR, and its TCRdb copy is limited to in-frame clones, with some not included. The sample has about 2.2 million clones, around 93% seen once. The sample consisted of naive CD8+ T cells from PBMCs. Source of these receptors: a man aged 18 to 29 in good health. Some clones in this sample may be carry-over from other donors' samples. Each CDR3 is given with its conserved first and last residue. Each record gives: J gene, V gene, D gene, CDR3 DNA, CDR3 protein. A D gene is named only where the DNA matches it firmly.

TRBJ2-7	TRBV7-9	NA	TGTGCCAGCAGCTTACCCAGATCCTACGAGCAGTACTTC	CASSLPRSYEQYF
TRBJ2-7	TRBV27	NA	TGTGCCAGCAGTTTTTTTGGAACCTACGAGCAGTACTTC	CASSFFGTYEQYF
TRBJ2-7	TRBV27	NA	TGTGCCAGCAGTTATAGCGAGCAGTACTTC	CASSYSEQYF
TRBJ2-7	TRBV7-6	TRBD1	TGTGCCACCTCCCCGGGACAGGGCACCTACGAGCAGTACTTC	CATSPGQGTYEQYF
TRBJ2-5	TRBV11-1	NA	TGTGCCAGCAGCTTAGGGGGGCAGCTGAGTCAAGAGACCCAGTACTTC	CASSLGGQLSQETQYF
TRBJ1-3	TRBV7-9	TRBD1	TGTGCCAGCAGCCCAGGGACAGCCGCTGGAAACACCATATATTTT	CASSPGTAAGNTIYF
TRBJ2-1	TRBV7-9	TRBD1	TGTGCCAGCAGCTCACCCCCTGGGACAGTACCCTACAATGAGCAGTTCTTC	CASSSPPGTVPYNEQFF
TRBJ1-1	TRBV6-5	NA	TGTGCCAGCACCCTCTCGGGGGTGGGCACTGAAGCTTTCTTT	CASTLSGVGTEAFF
TRBJ2-1	TRBV7-2	TRBD2	TGTGCCAGCAGCTTTTTGGTACTAGCGCACAATGAGCAGTTCTTC	CASSFLVLAHNEQFF
TRBJ2-2	TRBV5-4	NA	TGTGCCAGCAGCTTGAGTACCGGGGAGCTGTTTTTT	CASSLSTGELFF
TRBJ2-1	TRBV5-6	NA	TGTGCCAGCAGCCTCGGAGTAAATGAGCAGTTCTTC	CASSLGVNEQFF
TRBJ2-3	TRBV28	TRBD2	TGTGCCAGCAGTTTTCCGCTAGCGGGAGTTTCGTTAACAAGCACAGATACGCAGTATTTT	CASSFPLAGVSLTSTDTQYF
TRBJ2-2	TRBV19	TRBD1	TGTGCCAGTAGCAGGGGGCCAGTGTCTCTCGGGGAGCTGTTTTTT	CASSRGPVSLGELFF
TRBJ2-7	TRBV7-2	NA	TGTGCCAGCAGCTTAGGGGGGGGCCTAAGCTACGAGCAGTACTTC	CASSLGGGLSYEQYF
TRBJ2-1	TRBV11-2	TRBD2	TGTGCCAGCACCCCCACACTAGCGGGATTCCCCAATGAGCAGTTCTTC	CASTPTLAGFPNEQFF
TRBJ1-3	TRBV6-6	NA	TGTGCCAGCATGGGCAGGGCGGACACCATATATTTT	CASMGRADTIYF
TRBJ2-7	TRBV6-6	NA	TGTGCCAGCAGTTACGTAAAGTACGAGCAGTACTTC	CASSYVKYEQYF
TRBJ2-2	TRBV7-9	NA	TGTGCCAGCAGCTTGTCAGGGGAACCCGGGGAGCTGTTTTTT	CASSLSGEPGELFF
TRBJ2-5	TRBV7-9	TRBD1	TGTGCCAGCAGCTTAGGGGACAGGGGCAGGTCGGAGACCCAGTACTTC	CASSLGDRGRSETQYF
TRBJ2-7	TRBV27	TRBD1	TGTGCCAGCACGGGACAGGGGTCCTACGAGCAGTACTTC	CASTGQGSYEQYF
TRBJ2-2	TRBV4-1	NA	TGCGCCAGCAGCCAAGATAGAACCCAAGCGGCCGGGGAGCTGTTTTTT	CASSQDRTQAAGELFF
TRBJ1-1	TRBV9	NA	TGTGCCAGCAGCGTAGAGGGCGGGGCCCGGGGCACTGAAGCTTTCTTT	CASSVEGGARGTEAFF
TRBJ2-1	TRBV2	TRBD2	TGTGCCGGGAGGGGAGGCCGCTTCTACAATGAGCAGTTCTTC	CAGRGGRFYNEQFF
TRBJ1-5	TRBV27	NA	TGTGCCAGCAGTTTCATTCAGCCCCAGCATTTT	CASSFIQPQHF
TRBJ2-2	TRBV4-1	NA	TGCGCCAGCAGCCAGACTAAAAAAAGGAACACCGGGGAGCTGTTTTTT	CASSQTKKRNTGELFF
TRBJ2-7	TRBV7-8	NA	TGTGCCAGCAGCGATCCACCCTACGAGCAGTACTTC	CASSDPPYEQYF